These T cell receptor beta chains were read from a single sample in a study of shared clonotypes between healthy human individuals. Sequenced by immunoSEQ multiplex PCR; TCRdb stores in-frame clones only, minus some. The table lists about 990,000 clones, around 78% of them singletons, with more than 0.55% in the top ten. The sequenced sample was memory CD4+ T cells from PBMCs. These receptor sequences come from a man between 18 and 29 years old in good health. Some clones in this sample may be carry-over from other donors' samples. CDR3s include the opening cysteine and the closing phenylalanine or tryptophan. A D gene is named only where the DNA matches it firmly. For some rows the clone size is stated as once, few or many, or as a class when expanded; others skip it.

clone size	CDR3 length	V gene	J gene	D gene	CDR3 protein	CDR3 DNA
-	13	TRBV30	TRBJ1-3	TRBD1	CAWRTHRGTSIYF	TGTGCCTGGAGGACCCACAGGGGGACATCCATATATTTT
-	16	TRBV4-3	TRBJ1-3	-	CASSHQAQYSGNTIYF	TGCGCCAGCAGCCACCAAGCACAGTACTCTGGAAACACCATATATTTT
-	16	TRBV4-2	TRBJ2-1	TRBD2	CASSQRGGSSYNEQFF	TGTGCCAGCAGCCAACGCGGGGGGAGCTCCTACAATGAGCAGTTCTTC
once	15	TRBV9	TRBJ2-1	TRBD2	CASSVGSGSRDEQFF	TGTGCCAGCAGCGTAGGTAGCGGGAGTCGGGATGAGCAGTTCTTC
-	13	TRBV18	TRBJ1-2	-	CASSNNAPVGYTF	TGTGCCAGCTCGAACAACGCCCCGGTGGGCTACACCTTC
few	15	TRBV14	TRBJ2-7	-	CASRQVVGNSYEQYF	TGTGCCAGCAGACAAGTGGTAGGGAATTCTTACGAGCAGTACTTC
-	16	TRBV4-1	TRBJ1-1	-	CASSQKWGTMNTEAFF	TGCGCCAGCAGCCAAAAATGGGGCACAATGAACACTGAAGCTTTCTTT
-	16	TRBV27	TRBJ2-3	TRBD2	CASTTGLAGALDTQYF	TGTGCCAGCACCACGGGGCTAGCGGGGGCACTAGATACGCAGTATTTT
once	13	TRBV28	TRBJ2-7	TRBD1	CASSPTGLVEQYF	TGTGCCAGCAGTCCGACAGGGTTGGTTGAGCAGTACTTC
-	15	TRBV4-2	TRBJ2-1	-	CASSQDVSSYNEQFF	TGTGCCAGCAGCCAAGACGTGAGCTCCTACAATGAGCAGTTCTTC
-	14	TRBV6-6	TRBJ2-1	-	CASSYLPSHGEQFF	TGTGCCAGCAGTTACCTACCGTCCCATGGTGAGCAGTTCTTC
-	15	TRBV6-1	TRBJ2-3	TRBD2	CASRGLAGATDTQYF	TGTGCCAGCAGGGGACTAGCGGGAGCCACAGATACGCAGTATTTT
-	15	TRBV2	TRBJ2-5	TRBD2	CASSGRGDPGETQYF	TGTGCCAGCAGTGGCCGGGGGGATCCAGGGGAGACCCAGTACTTC
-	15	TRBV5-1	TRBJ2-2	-	CASSPAPSYTGELFF	TGCGCCAGCAGCCCTGCCCCTTCATACACCGGGGAGCTGTTTTTT
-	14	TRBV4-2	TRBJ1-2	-	CASSRGQSYYGYTF	TGTGCCAGCAGCCGAGGACAGTCCTACTATGGCTACACCTTC
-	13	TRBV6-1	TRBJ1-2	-	CASSEASNYGYTF	TGTGCCAGCAGTGAAGCCTCGAACTATGGCTACACCTTC
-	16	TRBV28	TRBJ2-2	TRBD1	CASSSPGQVRTGELFF	TGTGCCAGCAGCTCACCGGGACAGGTCAGGACCGGGGAGCTGTTTTTT
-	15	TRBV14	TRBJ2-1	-	CASSQDLRGRNEQFF	TGTGCCAGCAGCCAAGATTTAAGAGGCCGCAATGAGCAGTTCTTC
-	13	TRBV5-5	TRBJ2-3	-	CASSFLRGDTQYF	TGTGCCAGCAGCTTTCTTAGGGGAGATACGCAGTATTTT
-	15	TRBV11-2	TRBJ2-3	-	CASSLQSGVGDTQYF	TGTGCCAGCAGCTTACAGTCAGGGGTGGGAGATACGCAGTATTTT
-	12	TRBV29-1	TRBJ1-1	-	CSVGSGRNEAFF	TGCAGCGTTGGAAGCGGGCGGAATGAAGCTTTCTTT
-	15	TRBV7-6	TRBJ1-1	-	CASSLGPTQNTEAFF	TGTGCCAGCAGCTTAGGCCCCACACAGAACACTGAAGCTTTCTTT
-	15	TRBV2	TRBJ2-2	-	CASTGGTGNTGELFF	TGTGCCAGCACGGGGGGGACAGGAAACACCGGGGAGCTGTTTTTT
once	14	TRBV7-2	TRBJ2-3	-	CASSLDGPSDTQYF	TGTGCCAGCAGCTTAGACGGCCCGTCAGATACGCAGTATTTT
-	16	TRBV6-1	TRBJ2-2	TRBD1	CASSERRTGGPGELFF	TGTGCCAGCAGTGAACGTCGGACAGGTGGGCCCGGGGAGCTGTTTTTT
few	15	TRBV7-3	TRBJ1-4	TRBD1	CASSATGGPDEKLFF	TGTGCCAGCAGCGCGACAGGGGGTCCGGATGAAAAACTGTTTTTT
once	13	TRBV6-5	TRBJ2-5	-	CASSYTVQETQYF	TGTGCCAGCAGTTATACAGTCCAAGAGACCCAGTACTTC
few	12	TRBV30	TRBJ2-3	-	CAWRTGWDTQYF	TGTGCCTGGAGAACAGGTTGGGATACGCAGTATTTT
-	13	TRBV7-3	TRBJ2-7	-	CASRQNRWSEQYF	TGTGCCAGCAGGCAAAATAGGTGGAGCGAGCAGTACTTC
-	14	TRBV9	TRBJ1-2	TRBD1	CASSGRQGANGYTF	TGTGCCAGCAGCGGGAGACAGGGGGCGAATGGCTACACCTTC
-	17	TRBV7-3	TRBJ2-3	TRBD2	CASSPSNSGRATPTQYF	TGTGCCAGCAGCCCTAGTAACAGCGGGAGGGCCACGCCCACGCAGTATTTT
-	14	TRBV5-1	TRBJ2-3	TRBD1	CASSLGQLTDTQYF	TGCGCCAGCAGCCTGGGACAGTTGACAGATACGCAGTATTTT
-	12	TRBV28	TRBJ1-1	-	CASSLSPAGAFF	TGTGCCAGCAGTTTATCCCCAGCAGGGGCTTTCTTT
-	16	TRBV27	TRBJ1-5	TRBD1	CASSKGARGRIQPQHF	TGTGCCAGCAGTAAAGGAGCAAGGGGGCGGATTCAGCCCCAGCATTTT
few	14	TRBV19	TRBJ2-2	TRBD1	CASENRGNTGELFF	TGTGCCAGTGAGAACAGGGGCAACACCGGGGAGCTGTTTTTT
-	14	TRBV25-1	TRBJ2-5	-	CASSRVLREETQYF	TGTGCCAGCAGCCGGGTCTTAAGGGAGGAGACCCAGTACTTC
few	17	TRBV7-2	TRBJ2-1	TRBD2	CASSFPASGRGYNEQFF	TGTGCCAGCAGCTTCCCGGCTAGCGGGAGGGGGTACAATGAGCAGTTCTTC
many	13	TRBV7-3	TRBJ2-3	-	CASSPALTDTQYF	TGTGCCAGCAGCCCGGCCCTCACAGATACGCAGTATTTT
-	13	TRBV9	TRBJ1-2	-	CASSVGQAYGYTF	TGTGCCAGCAGCGTAGGGCAGGCCTATGGCTACACCTTC